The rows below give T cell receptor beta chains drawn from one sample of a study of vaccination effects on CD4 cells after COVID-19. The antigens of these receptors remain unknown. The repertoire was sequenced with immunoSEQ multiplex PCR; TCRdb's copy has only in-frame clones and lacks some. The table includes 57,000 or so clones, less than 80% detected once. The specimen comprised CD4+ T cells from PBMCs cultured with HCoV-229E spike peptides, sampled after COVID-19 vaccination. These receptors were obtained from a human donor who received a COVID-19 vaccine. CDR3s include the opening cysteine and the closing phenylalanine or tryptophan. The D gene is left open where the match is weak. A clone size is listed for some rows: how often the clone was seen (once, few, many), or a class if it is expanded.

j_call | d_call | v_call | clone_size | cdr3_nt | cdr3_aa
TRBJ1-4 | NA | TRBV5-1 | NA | TGCGCCAGCAGCTTTTGGGGATCCACTAATGAAAAACTGTTTTTT | CASSFWGSTNEKLFF
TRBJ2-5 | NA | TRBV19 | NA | TGTGCCAGTAGTATGAAGGTTGGAGAGACCCAGTACTTC | CASSMKVGETQYF
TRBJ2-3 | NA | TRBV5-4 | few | TGTGCCAGCAGCTTGGTGGGTTTGCGCACAGATACGCAGTATTTT | CASSLVGLRTDTQYF
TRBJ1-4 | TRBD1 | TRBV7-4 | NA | TGTGCCAGCAGCTATCCGGGACAGAGACGCCACGCAACTAATGAAAAACTGTTTTTT | CASSYPGQRRHATNEKLFF
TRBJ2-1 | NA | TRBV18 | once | TGTGCCAGCTCACCTCGGACCGACAATGAGCAGTTCTTC | CASSPRTDNEQFF
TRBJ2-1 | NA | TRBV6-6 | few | TGTGCCAGCAGTTACGGGGGCCTCTCCTACAATGAGCAGTTCTTC | CASSYGGLSYNEQFF
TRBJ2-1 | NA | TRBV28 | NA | TGTGCCAGCCATAGCTCCTACAATGAGCAGTTCTTC | CASHSSYNEQFF
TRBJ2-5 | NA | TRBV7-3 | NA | TGTGCCAGCAGCTTAACCGGACTTTCAGAGACCCAGTACTTC | CASSLTGLSETQYF
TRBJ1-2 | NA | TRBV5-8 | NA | TGTGCCAGCAGCTTGAGGGACACGGGGCGCATGGGCTACACCTTC | CASSLRDTGRMGYTF
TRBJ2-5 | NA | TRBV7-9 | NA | TGTGCCAGCAACTCACAACTGAACCAAGAGACCCAGTACTTC | CASNSQLNQETQYF
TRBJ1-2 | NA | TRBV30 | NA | TGTGCCTGGAGTTTCGCTGCGATCTATGGCTACACCTTC | CAWSFAAIYGYTF
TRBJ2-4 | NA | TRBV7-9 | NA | TGTGCCAGCAGCCGAACAGGAGAAAACATTCAGTACTTC | CASSRTGENIQYF
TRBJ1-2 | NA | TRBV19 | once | TGTGCCAGTAGTAGTGTCCGGGGGCAGCTCCATGGCTACACCTTC | CASSSVRGQLHGYTF
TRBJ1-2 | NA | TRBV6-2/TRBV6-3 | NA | TGTGCCAGCAGTTACCACATTAGCTACACCTTC | CASSYHISYTF
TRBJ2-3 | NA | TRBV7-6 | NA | TGTGCCAGCAGTCGGGGCCAAAGCACAGATACGCAGTATTTT | CASSRGQSTDTQYF
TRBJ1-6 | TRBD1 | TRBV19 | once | TGTGCCAGTACCGTAACAGGGGTTGATTCACCCCTCCACTTT | CASTVTGVDSPLHF
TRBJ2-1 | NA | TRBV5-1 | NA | TGCGCCAGCAGCTTGGTACCAACAGGGTCGGATAATGAGCAGTTCTTC | CASSLVPTGSDNEQFF
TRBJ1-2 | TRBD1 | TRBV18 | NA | TGTGCCAGCTCACCATACGAGGGGGCGGATGGCTACACCTTC | CASSPYEGADGYTF
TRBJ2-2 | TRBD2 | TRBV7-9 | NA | TGTGCCAGCAGCTTAATGGAGGGACTAACAAACACCGGGGAGCTGTTTTTT | CASSLMEGLTNTGELFF
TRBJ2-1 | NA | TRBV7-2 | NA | TGTGCCAGCAGCTTAGCGGGTTCGGGCTTGAGTGGGCCTGAGCAGTTCTTC | CASSLAGSGLSGPEQFF
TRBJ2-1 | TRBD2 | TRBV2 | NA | TGTGCCAGCAGCGAGCGGGGTAGAAATGAGCAGTTCTTC | CASSERGRNEQFF
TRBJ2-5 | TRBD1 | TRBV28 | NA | TGTGCCAGCAGTTTGAACAGGGGGCTTACAGAGACCCAGTACTTC | CASSLNRGLTETQYF
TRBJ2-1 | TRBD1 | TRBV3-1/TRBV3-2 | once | TGTGCCAGCAGTACCGGGACAGGGGGATACAATGAGCAGTTCTTC | CASSTGTGGYNEQFF
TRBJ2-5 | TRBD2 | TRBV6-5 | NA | TGTGCCAGCAGTTACATCGGGCGGGGGGGCCTTGGGACCCAGTACTTC | CASSYIGRGGLGTQYF
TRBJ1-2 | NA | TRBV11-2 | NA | TGTGCCAGCAGCTTAAGAGGGGGGTCGGACTATGGCTACACCTTC | CASSLRGGSDYGYTF
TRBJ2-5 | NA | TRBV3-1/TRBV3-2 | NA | TGTGCCAGCAGCCAAGAGGGTTCGTTCAAAGAGACCCAGTACTTC | CASSQEGSFKETQYF
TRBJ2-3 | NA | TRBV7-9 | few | TGTGCCAGCAGCCCCCGGACAGAAGATACGCAGTATTTT | CASSPRTEDTQYF
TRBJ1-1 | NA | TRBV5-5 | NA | TGTGCCAGCAGCTTAAACCCGAGCACTGAAGCTTTCTTT | CASSLNPSTEAFF